Listed below are T cell receptor beta chains from one sample, sequenced in a study of blood T cell repertoires in COVID-19. Sequenced by immunoSEQ multiplex PCR; TCRdb stores in-frame clones only, minus some. The table lists 200,000 to 250,000 clones, 85% to 90% of them singletons. The sample consisted of peripheral blood. The receptors here all came from a woman aged 60 to 75 with acute or convalescent COVID-19. CDR3s leave out the opening cysteine and the closing phenylalanine or tryptophan. The D gene is left open where the match is weak.

d_gene | j_gene | v_gene | CDR3aa
TRBD2 | TRBJ2-7 | TRBV6-2/TRBV6-3 | ASSYTRVSGSFGWCEQY
TRBD2 | TRBJ2-3 | TRBV4-2 | ASSLGLAGGQY
TRBD2 | TRBJ2-5 | TRBV19 | ASSSLAGGGETQY
- | TRBJ2-7 | TRBV9 | ASSVGTRSYEQY
TRBD2 | TRBJ2-4 | TRBV3-1/TRBV3-2 | ASSHQSSGGGNIQY
- | TRBJ1-1 | TRBV11-3 | ASSLLGENTEAF
- | TRBJ1-3 | TRBV27 | ASRDSSGNTIY
- | TRBJ1-5 | TRBV6-5 | ASRDTTSNQPQH
TRBD1 | TRBJ2-1 | TRBV11-1 | ASRQTGTGNNEQF
- | TRBJ2-7 | TRBV28 | ASSSPGVRTYEQY
- | TRBJ2-5 | TRBV5-1 | ASSPESQETQY
- | TRBJ2-7 | TRBV11-2 | ASSLVQGQQY
- | TRBJ1-1 | TRBV5-1 | ASSLEGLEYTEAF
TRBD1 | TRBJ2-7 | TRBV7-2 | ASSLNRGLYEQY
- | TRBJ2-7 | TRBV3-1/TRBV3-2 | ASSQETTGLFYEQY
TRBD1 | TRBJ2-7 | TRBV19 | ASSISRDRSYEQY
- | TRBJ1-1 | TRBV24-1 | ATIVRNTEAF
- | TRBJ1-2 | TRBV7-2 | ASSFRDPRHYGYT
TRBD1 | TRBJ1-1 | TRBV6-5 | ASTEDRDTEAF
TRBD2 | TRBJ2-7 | TRBV7-9 | ASSFLIRRGTYEQY
- | TRBJ1-5 | TRBV19 | AASPGGFQPQH
TRBD2 | TRBJ2-1 | TRBV11-2 | ASSFRTSGSLYEQF
TRBD2 | TRBJ2-1 | TRBV6-5 | ASSYSVLAGVDEQF
TRBD1 | TRBJ2-6 | TRBV27 | ASSGGQLSGANVLT
- | TRBJ1-3 | TRBV7-9 | ASSLLGQGNTIY
TRBD1 | TRBJ2-7 | TRBV5-1 | ASNVGDRGYEQY
TRBD1 | TRBJ1-5 | TRBV28 | ASSLGQGVNSNQPQH
- | TRBJ1-1 | TRBV12-3/TRBV12-4 | ASSQLMNTEAF
- | TRBJ1-6 | TRBV7-6 | ASSLVSNTWSPLH
TRBD2 | TRBJ2-2 | TRBV19 | ASSSYNLAGHTGELF
TRBD1 | TRBJ2-2 | TRBV5-5 | ASSPGTGGVTGELF
TRBD2 | TRBJ2-1 | TRBV6-2/TRBV6-3 | ASSSPQRGYNEQF
- | TRBJ2-7 | TRBV11-3 | ASSSDTTDEQY
TRBD2 | TRBJ2-5 | TRBV6-4 | ASSRTGGFGETQY
- | TRBJ2-7 | TRBV2 | ASRDYRSSYEQY
TRBD1 | TRBJ1-3 | TRBV6-2/TRBV6-3 | ASGFGTGSFLSSGNTIY
- | TRBJ2-3 | TRBV19 | ASSVADTQY
TRBD1 | TRBJ1-2 | TRBV2 | ASSQLPTGTGDGYT
TRBD1 | TRBJ2-3 | TRBV5-1 | ASSLVGTGREDTQY
TRBD1 | TRBJ1-6 | TRBV6-5 | ASSYGQGNSPLH
- | TRBJ1-2 | TRBV11-2 | ASSLGTSLNYGYT
TRBD1 | TRBJ1-2 | TRBV30 | AWSMGQGYGYT
TRBD2 | TRBJ2-1 | TRBV24-1 | ATSEFRTSGRWYNEQF
- | TRBJ2-7 | TRBV4-3 | ASSQTLAHYEQY
- | TRBJ2-2 | TRBV7-3 | ASSLTLDSANTGELF
TRBD2 | TRBJ2-1 | TRBV28 | ASSSPGLAAEQF